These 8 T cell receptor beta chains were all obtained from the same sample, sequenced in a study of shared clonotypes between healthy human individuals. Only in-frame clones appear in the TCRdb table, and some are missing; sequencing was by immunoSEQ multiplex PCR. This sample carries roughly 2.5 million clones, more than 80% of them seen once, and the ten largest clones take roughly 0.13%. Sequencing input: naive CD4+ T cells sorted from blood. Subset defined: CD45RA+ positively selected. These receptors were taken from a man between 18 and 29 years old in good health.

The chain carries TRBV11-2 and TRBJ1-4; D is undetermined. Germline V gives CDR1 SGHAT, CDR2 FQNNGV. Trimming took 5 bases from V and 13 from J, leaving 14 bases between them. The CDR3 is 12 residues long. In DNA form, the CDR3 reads TGTGCCAGCAGCCCAACCCCAATACGACTGTTTTTT. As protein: CASSPTPIRLFF.

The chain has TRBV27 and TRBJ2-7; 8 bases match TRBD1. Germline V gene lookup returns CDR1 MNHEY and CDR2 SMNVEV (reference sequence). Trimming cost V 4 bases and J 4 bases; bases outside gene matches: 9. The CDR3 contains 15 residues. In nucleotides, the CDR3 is TGTGCCAGCAGTTCGCCCCGGACAGGGAAGTACGAGCAGTACTTC. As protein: CASSSPRTGKYEQYF.

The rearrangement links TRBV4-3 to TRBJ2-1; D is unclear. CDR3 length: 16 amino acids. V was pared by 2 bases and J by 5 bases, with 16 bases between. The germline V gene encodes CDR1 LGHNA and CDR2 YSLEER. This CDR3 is CASSQSWSRVHNEQFF. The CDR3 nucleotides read TGCGCCAGCAGCCAATCCTGGTCTCGGGTACACAATGAGCAGTTCTTC.

CDR3 loop: CASSERGDDTDTQYF. DNA of the CDR3: TGTGCCAGCAGCGAGCGGGGGGACGACACAGATACGCAGTATTTT. The rearrangement links TRBV6-5 to TRBJ2-3; 9 positions agree with TRBD2. Germline CDR1 reads MNHEY; CDR2 reads SVGAGI. The CDR3 sequence is 15 residues long. The V and J ends lost 6 bases and 2 bases, in that order; junction bases with no gene match: 6.

CDR3 residues: CASSPGTVPYEQYF. In DNA form, the CDR3 reads TGCGCCAGCAGCCCGGGGACGGTTCCCTACGAGCAGTACTTC. V usage is TRBV5-1 and J usage is TRBJ2-7; either TRBD1 or TRBD2 may supply D (5 bases each). V was shortened by 4 bases and J by 2 bases, with 13 bases between the two germline ends. This CDR3 contains 14 residues. Germline CDR1 is SGHRS and CDR2 is YFSETQ. Supplemented by reference TRBV5-1 and TRBJ2-7, the full variable domain reads KAGVTQTPRYLIKTRGQQVTLSCSPISGHRSVSWYQQTPGQGLQFLFEYFSETQRNKGNFPGRFSGRQFSNSRSEMNVSTLELGDSALYLCASSPGTVPYEQYFGPGTRLTVT.

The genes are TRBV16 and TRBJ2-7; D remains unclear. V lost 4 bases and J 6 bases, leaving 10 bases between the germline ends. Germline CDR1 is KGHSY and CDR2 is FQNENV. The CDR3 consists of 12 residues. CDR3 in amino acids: CASSPTLGEQYF. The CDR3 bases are TGTGCCAGCAGCCCCACGTTGGGCGAGCAGTACTTC.

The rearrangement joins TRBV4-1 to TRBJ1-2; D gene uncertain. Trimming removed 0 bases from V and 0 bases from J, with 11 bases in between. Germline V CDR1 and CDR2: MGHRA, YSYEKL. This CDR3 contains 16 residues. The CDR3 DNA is TGCGCCAGCAGCCAAGATCGGACTAAAGCTAACTATGGCTACACCTTC. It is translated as CASSQDRTKANYGYTF.

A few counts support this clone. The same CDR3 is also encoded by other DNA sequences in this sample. The CDR3, as DNA: TGTGCCATCAGTGAAGCAGATACGCAGTATTTT. It is translated as CAISEADTQYF. This chain joins TRBV10-3 and TRBJ2-3; no clear D. Germline-derived CDR1 and CDR2 are ENHRY and SYGVKD. The CDR3 is 11 residues long. Trimming left V 3 bases short and J 4 bases short, with 2 bases between.